A single sample gave rise to the 3 T cell receptor beta chains below, sequenced in a study of OX40 agonist ivuxolimab in advanced cancers. Only in-frame clones appear in the TCRdb table, and some are missing; sequencing was by immunoSEQ multiplex PCR. The table has under 60,000 clones, 85% to 90% seen once. Here the sequenced sample was CD4+ or CD8+ T cells sorted from blood, taken in a trial of the OX40 agonist ivuxolimab. The origin of the receptors is an adult with an advanced solid tumor such as melanoma, head and neck, liver or kidney cancer.

The V and J genes are TRBV5-4 and TRBJ2-1; 9 bases align to TRBD2. Germline V gene lookup returns CDR1 SGHNT and CDR2 YYREEE (reference sequence). The CDR3 runs 15 residues. After removal of 1 base from V and 8 bases from J, the junction contained 7 bases not matched to a gene. The CDR3 coding sequence is TGTGCCAGCAGCTTGTCGGCTAGCGGGATTGATGAGCAGTTCTTC. Its translation: CASSLSASGIDEQFF. Based on the CDR3 plus reference TRBV5-4 and TRBJ2-1, the full variable domain is ETGVTQSPTHLIKTRGQQVTLRCSSQSGHNTVSWYQQALGQGPQFIFQYYREEENGRGNFPPRFSGLQFPNYSSELNVNALELDDSALYLCASSLSASGIDEQFFGPGTRLTVL.

This chain uses TRBV5-1 with TRBJ1-2; D gene uncertain. CDR1 is SGHRS and CDR2 is YFSETQ in the germline V gene. The CDR3 spans 14 residues. Trimming pared 4 bases from V and 4 bases from J, leaving 14 bases between. The CDR3 DNA is TGCGCCAGCAGCCCTCCGGGTGTGGGCTATGGCTACACCTTC. It is translated as CASSPPGVGYGYTF.

The chain uses TRBV10-3 and TRBJ1-2; possible D gene TRBD1, 5 bases. Germline V gene sequence: CDR1 ENHRY, CDR2 SYGVKD. This CDR3 region has 17 residues. The germline V and J ends were trimmed by 7 bases and 0 bases, with 21 bases remaining between them. For the CDR3, the DNA is TGTGCCATCAACCCGGGAGGGGCCGCTTTAGCTAACTATGGCTACACCTTC. Translated, it gives CAINPGGAALANYGYTF.